Given below is one T cell receptor (beta chain) in context. The data belong to a study of T cell changes during pregnancy in multiple sclerosis. Germline V CDR1 and CDR2: KGHSH, LQKENI. The CDR3 sequence is 17 residues long. Trimming shortened V by 3 bases and J by 2 bases, and 19 bases separated the two germline ends. Sequencing used immunoSEQ multiplex PCR; TCRdb keeps in-frame clones, though not all of them. Of approximately 100,000 clones in the sample, around 92% are singletons; the top ten hold roughly 2.3%. The specimen was peripheral blood, collected after pregnancy. The TCR sequence derives from a female donor in good health, enrolled as a control in a pregnancy study. The chain carries TRBV18 and TRBJ1-2; no clear D. CDR3 protein: CASSPNEAVFGNYGYTF. CDR3 coding DNA: TGTGCCAGCTCACCTAACGAGGCGGTTTTTGGAAACTATGGCTACACCTTC.